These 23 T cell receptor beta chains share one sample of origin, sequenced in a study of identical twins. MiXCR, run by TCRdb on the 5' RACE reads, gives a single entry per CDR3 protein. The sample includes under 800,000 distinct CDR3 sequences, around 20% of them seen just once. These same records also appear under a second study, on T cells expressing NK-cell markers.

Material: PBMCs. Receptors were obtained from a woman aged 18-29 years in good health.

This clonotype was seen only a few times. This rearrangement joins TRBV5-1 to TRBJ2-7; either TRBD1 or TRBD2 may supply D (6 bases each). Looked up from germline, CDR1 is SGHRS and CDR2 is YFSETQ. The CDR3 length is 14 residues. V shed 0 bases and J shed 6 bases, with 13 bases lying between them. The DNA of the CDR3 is TGCGCCAGCAGCTTGGATGGCAGGGGAGGCGAGCAGTACTTC. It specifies CASSLDGRGGEQYF.

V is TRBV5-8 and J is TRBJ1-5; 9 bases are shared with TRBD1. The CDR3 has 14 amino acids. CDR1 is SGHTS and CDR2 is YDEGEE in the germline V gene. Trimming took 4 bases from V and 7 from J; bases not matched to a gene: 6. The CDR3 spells CASSLRDRVQPQHF. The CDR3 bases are TGTGCCAGCAGCCTCCGGGACAGGGTGCAGCCCCAGCATTTT. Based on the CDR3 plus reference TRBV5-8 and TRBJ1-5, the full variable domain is EAGVTQSPTHLIKTRGQQATLRCSPISGHTSVYWYQQALGLGLQFLLWYDEGEERNRGNFPPRFSGRQFPNYSSELNVNALELEDSALYLCASSLRDRVQPQHFGDGTRLSIL.

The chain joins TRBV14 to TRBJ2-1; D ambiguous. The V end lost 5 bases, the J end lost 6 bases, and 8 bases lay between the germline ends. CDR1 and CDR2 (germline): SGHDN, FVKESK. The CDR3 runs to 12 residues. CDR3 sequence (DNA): TGTGCCAGCAGCTCCGTGGGCAATGAGCAGTTCTTC. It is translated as CASSSVGNEQFF. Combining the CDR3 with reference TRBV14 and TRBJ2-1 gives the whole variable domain EAGVTQFPSHSVIEKGQTVTLRCDPISGHDNLYWYRRVMGKEIKFLLHFVKESKQDESGMPNNRFLAERTGGTYSTLKVQPAELEDSGVYFCASSSVGNEQFFGPGTRLTVL.

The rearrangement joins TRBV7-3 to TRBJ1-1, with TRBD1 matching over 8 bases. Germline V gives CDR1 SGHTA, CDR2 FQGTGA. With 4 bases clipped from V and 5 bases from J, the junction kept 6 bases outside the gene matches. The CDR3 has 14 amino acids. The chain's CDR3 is CASSYGQGKTEAFF. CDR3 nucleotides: TGTGCCAGCAGCTACGGACAGGGAAAGACTGAAGCTTTCTTT.

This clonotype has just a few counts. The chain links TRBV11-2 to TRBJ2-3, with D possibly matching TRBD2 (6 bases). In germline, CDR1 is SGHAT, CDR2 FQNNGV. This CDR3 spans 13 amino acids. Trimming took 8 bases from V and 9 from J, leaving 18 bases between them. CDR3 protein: CASLAGTGGTQYF. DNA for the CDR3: TGTGCCAGCTTGGCGGGGACTGGTGGGACGCAGTATTTT.

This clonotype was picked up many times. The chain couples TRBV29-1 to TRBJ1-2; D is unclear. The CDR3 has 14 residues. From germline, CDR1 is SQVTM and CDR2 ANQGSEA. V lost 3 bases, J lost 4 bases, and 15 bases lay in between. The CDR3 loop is CSVDEGDPSYGYTF. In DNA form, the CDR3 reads TGCAGCGTTGATGAGGGCGACCCCTCCTATGGCTACACCTTC.

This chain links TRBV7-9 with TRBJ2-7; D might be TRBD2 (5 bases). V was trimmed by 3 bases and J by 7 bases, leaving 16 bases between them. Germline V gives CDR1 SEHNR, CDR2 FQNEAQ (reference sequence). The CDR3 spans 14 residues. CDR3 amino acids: CASSLRAQAGEQYF. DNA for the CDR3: TGTGCCAGCAGCTTGAGGGCCCAGGCCGGAGAGCAGTACTTC.

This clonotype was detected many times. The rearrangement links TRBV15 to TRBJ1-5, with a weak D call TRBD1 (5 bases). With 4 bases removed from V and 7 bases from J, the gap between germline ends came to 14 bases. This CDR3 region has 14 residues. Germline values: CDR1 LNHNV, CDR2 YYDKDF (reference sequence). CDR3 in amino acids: CATSITGLGQPQHF. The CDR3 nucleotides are TGTGCCACCAGCATCACAGGTCTAGGGCAGCCCCAGCATTTT.

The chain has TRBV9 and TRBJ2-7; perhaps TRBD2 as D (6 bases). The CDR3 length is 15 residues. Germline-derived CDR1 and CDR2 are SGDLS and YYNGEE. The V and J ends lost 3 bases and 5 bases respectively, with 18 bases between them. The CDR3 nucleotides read TGTGCCAGCAGCGCCCTTACAGCGGGTAGTCACGAGCAGTACTTC. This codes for CASSALTAGSHEQYF.

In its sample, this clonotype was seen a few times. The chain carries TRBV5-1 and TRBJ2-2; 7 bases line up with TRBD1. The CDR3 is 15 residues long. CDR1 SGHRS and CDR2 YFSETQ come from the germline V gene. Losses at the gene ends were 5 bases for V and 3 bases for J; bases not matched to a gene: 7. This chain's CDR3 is CASRFGDRDTGELFF. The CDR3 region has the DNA TGCGCCAGCAGATTTGGCGACAGGGACACCGGGGAGCTGTTTTTT.

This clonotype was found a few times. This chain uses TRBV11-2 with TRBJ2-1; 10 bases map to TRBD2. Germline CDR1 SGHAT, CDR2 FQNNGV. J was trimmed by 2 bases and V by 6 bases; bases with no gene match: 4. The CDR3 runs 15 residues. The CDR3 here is CASRVSGRAYNEQFF. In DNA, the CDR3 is TGTGCCAGCAGGGTAAGCGGGAGGGCCTACAATGAGCAGTTCTTC.

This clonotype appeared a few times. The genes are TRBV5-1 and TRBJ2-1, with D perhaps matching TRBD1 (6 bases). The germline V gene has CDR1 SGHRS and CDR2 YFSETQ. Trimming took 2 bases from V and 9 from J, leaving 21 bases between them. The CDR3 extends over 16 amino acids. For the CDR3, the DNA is TGCGCCAGCAGCTTCAAGGGACATCAGGCTGGGGGTGAGCAGTTCTTC. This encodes CASSFKGHQAGGEQFF.

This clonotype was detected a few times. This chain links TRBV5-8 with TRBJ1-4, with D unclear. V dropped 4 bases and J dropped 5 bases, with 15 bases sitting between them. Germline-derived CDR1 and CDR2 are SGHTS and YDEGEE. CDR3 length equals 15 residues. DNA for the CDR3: TGTGCCAGCAGCCCCGGACGGAACAAAAATGAAAAACTGTTTTTT. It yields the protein CASSPGRNKNEKLFF.

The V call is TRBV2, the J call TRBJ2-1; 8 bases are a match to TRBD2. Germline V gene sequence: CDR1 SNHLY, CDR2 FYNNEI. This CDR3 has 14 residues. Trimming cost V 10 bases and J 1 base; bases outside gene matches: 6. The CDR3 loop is CATVAGRSYNEQFF. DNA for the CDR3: TGTGCCACTGTAGCGGGGCGATCCTACAATGAGCAGTTCTTC.

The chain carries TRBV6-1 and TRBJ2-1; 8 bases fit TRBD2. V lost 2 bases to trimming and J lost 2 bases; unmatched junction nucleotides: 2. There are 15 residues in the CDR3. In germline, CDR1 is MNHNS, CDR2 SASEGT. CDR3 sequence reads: CASSESSGPYNEQFF. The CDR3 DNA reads TGTGCCAGCAGTGAATCTAGCGGGCCCTACAATGAGCAGTTCTTC.

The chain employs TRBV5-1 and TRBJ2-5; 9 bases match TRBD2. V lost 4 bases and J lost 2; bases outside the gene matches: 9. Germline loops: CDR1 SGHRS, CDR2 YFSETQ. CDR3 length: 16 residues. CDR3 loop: CASSAALAGEQETQYF. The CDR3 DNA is TGCGCCAGCAGCGCGGCCTTAGCGGGGGAGCAAGAGACCCAGTACTTC.

The CDR3 DNA follows: TGTGCCAGCAGCCAAGATCAGCGGAGATGGGAGACCCAGTACTTC. Translated: CASSQDQRRWETQYF. J is TRBJ2-5 and V is TRBV3-1, with a tentative D call TRBD2 (5 bases). The V gene lost 0 bases and the J gene lost 5 bases, with 13 bases spanning the gap. This CDR3 is 15 amino acids long. Looked up from germline, CDR1 is LGHDT and CDR2 is YNNKEL (reference sequence).

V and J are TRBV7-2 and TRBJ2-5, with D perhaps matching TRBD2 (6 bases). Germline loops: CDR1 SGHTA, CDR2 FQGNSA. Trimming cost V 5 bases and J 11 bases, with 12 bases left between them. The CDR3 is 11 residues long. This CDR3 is CASSLSGRQYF. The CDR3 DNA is TGTGCCAGCAGCCTCAGCGGGCGGCAGTACTTC.

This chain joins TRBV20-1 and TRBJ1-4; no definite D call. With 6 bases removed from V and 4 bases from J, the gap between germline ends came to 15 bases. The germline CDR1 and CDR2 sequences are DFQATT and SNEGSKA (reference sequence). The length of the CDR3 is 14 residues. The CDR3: CSAPRRGLNEKLFF. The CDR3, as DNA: TGCAGTGCCCCGCGGAGAGGGCTTAATGAAAAACTGTTTTTT.

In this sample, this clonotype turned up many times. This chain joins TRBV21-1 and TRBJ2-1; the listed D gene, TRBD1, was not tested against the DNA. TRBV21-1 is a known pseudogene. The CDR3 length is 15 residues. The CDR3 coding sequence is TGTGCCAGCAGCACTTTCGTGGGGGGGAACAATGAGCAGTTCTTC. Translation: CASSTFVGGNNEQFF.

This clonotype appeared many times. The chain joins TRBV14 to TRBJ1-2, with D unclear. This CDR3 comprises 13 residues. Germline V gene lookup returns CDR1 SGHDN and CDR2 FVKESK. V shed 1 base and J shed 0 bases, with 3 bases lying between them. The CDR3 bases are TGTGCCAGCAGCCAAGTGTCTAACTATGGCTACACCTTC. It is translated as CASSQVSNYGYTF.

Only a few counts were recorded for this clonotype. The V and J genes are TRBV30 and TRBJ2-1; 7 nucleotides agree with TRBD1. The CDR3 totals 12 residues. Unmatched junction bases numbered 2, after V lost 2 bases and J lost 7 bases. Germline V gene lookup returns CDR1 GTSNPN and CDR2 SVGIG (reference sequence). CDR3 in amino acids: CAWSRQGNEQFF. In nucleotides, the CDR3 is TGTGCCTGGAGTCGACAGGGAAATGAGCAGTTCTTC.

The DNA for the CDR3 is TGCAGTGCTAGAGGTACTGCCCTCCCCTACGAGCAGTACTTC. It is translated as CSARGTALPYEQYF. The chain couples TRBV20-1 to TRBJ2-7; D gene ambiguous. Germline values: CDR1 DFQATT, CDR2 SNEGSKA (reference sequence). The CDR3 extends over 14 amino acids. V was pared by 1 base and J by 2 bases, with 12 bases between.